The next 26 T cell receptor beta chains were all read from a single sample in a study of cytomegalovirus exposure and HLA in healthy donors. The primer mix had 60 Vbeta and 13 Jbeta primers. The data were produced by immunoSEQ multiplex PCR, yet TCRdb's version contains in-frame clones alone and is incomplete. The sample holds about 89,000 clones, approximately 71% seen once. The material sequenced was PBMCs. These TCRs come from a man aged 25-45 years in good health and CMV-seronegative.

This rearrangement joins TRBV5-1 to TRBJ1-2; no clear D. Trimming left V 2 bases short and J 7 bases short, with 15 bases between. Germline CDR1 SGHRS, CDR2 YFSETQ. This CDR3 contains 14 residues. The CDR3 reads CASSFFGPWLGYTF. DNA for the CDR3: TGCGCCAGCAGCTTTTTTGGGCCCTGGCTTGGCTACACCTTC.

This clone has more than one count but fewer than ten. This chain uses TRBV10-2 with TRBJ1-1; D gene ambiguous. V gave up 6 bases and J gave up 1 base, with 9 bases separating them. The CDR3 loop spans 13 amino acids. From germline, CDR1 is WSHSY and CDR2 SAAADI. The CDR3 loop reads CASRRLTNTEAFF. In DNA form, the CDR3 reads TGCGCCAGCAGGCGCCTTACGAACACTGAAGCTTTCTTT.

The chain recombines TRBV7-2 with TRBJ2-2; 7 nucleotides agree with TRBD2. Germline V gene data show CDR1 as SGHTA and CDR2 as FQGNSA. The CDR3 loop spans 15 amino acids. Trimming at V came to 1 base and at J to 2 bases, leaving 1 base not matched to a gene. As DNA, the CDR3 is TGTGCCAGCAGCTTAGTAGCGGGTAACACCGGGGAGCTGTTTTTT. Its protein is CASSLVAGNTGELFF.

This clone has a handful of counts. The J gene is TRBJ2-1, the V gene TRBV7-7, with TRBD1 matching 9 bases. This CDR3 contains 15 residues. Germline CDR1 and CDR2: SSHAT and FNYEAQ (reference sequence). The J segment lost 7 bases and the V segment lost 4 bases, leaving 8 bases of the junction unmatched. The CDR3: CASSSGQGPGNEQFF. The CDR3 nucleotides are TGTGCCAGCAGCTCGGGACAGGGCCCTGGGAATGAGCAGTTCTTC.

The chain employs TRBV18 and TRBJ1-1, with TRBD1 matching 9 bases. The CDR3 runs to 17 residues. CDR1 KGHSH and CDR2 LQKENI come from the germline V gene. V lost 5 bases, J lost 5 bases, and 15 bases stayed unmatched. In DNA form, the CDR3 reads TGTGCCAGCTCATTAGGACAGGGGATAAGGGAACGGACTGAAGCTTTCTTT. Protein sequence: CASSLGQGIRERTEAFF.

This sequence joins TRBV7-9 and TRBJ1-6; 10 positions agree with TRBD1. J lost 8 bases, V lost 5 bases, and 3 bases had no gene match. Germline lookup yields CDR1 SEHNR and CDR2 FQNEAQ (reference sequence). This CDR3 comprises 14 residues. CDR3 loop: CASSLGTGDSPLHF. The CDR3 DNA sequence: TGTGCCAGCAGCCTCGGGACAGGGGATTCACCCCTCCACTTT. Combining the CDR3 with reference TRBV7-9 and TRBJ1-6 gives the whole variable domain DTGVSQNPRHKITKRGQNVTFRCDPISEHNRLYWYRQTLGQGPEFLTYFQNEAQLEKSRLLSDRFSAERPKGSFSTLEIQRTEQGDSAMYLCASSLGTGDSPLHFGNGTRLTVT.

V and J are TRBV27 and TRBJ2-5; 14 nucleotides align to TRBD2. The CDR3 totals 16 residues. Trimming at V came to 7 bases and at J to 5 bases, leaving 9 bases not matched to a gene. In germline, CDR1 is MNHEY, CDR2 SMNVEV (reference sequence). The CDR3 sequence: CASNSGTSGGGETQYF. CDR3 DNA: TGTGCCAGCAATTCCGGGACTAGCGGGGGCGGGGAGACCCAGTACTTC.

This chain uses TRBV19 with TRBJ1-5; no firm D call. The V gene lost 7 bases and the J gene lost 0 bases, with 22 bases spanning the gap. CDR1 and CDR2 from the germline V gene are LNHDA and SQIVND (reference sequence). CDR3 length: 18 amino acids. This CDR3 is CASTRRDGGMDSNQPQHF. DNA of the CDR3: TGTGCCAGTACCCGGAGGGATGGCGGTATGGATAGCAATCAGCCCCAGCATTTT.

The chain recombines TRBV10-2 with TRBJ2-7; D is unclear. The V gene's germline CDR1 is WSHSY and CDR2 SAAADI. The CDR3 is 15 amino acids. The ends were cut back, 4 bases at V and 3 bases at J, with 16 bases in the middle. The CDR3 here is CASSVNRYRYYEQYF. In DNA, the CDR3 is TGCGCCAGCAGTGTTAATCGGTATCGATACTACGAGCAGTACTTC.

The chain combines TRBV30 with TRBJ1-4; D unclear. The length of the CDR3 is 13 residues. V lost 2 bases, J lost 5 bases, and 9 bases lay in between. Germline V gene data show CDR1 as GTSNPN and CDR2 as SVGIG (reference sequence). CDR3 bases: TGTGCCTGGAGTCGCGGTATAAATGAAAAACTGTTTTTT. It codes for CAWSRGINEKLFF.

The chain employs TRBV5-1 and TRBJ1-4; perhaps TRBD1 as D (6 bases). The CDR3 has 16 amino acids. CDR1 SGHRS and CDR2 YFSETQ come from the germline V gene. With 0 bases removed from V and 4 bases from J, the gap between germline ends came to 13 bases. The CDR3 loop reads CASSLDNGQSNEKLFF. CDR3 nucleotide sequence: TGCGCCAGCAGCTTGGACAATGGACAGAGTAATGAAAAACTGTTTTTT.

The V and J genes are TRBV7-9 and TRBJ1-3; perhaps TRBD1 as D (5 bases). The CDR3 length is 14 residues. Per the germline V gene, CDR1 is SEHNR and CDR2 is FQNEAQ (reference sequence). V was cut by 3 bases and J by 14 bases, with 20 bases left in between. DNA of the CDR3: TGTGCCAGCAGCTTGAATCAGGGAAGCCGTCGCGTATATTTT. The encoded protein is CASSLNQGSRRVYF.

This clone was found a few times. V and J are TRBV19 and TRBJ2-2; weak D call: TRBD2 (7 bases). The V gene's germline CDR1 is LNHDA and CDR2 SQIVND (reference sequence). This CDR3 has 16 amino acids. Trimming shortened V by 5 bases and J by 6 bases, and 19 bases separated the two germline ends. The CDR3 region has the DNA TGTGCCAGTAGTCTTAGGACTAGTGGGGGCTCCGGGGAGCTGTTTTTT. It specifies CASSLRTSGGSGELFF.

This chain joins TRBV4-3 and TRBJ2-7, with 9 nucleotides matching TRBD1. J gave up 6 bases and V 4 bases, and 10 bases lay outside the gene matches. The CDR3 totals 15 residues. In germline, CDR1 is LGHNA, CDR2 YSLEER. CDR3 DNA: TGCGCCAGCAGCCCGTACCGGGACAGGGTGAGCGAGCAGTACTTC. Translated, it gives CASSPYRDRVSEQYF.

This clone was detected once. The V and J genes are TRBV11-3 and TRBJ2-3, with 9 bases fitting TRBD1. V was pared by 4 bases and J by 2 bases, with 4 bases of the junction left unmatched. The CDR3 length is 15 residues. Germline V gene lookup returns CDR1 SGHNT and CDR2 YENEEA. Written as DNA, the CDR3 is TGTGCCAGCAGCTACCGGGACAGGGACACAGATACGCAGTATTTT. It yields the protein CASSYRDRDTDTQYF.

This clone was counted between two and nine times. As DNA, the CDR3 is TGTGCCAGCAGCCAAGACCGGGGGGGACAGTTAGGGAATTCACCCCTCCACTTT. It specifies CASSQDRGGQLGNSPLHF. The chain joins TRBV4-2 to TRBJ1-6; TRBD1 matches at 7 bases. The CDR3 has 18 amino acids. The ends lost 0 bases at V and 7 bases at J; junction bases unmatched: 12. Germline V CDR1 and CDR2: LGHNA, YNFKEQ.

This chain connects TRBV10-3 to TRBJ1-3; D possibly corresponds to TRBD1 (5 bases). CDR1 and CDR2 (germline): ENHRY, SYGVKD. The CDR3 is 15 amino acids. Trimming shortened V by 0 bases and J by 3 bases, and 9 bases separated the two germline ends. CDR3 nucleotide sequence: TGTGCCATCAGTGAGTCGAAAGGGGTTGGAAACACCATATATTTT. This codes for CAISESKGVGNTIYF.

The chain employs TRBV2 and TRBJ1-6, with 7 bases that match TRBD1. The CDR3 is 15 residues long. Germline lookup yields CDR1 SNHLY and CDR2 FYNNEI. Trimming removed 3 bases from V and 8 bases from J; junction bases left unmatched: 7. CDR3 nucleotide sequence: TGTGCCAGCAGTGATTCACAGGGGCGATATTCACCCCTCCACTTT. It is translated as CASSDSQGRYSPLHF.

CDR3 nucleotides: TGTGCCAGCAGTCAGACAGGGACTAGCAATCAGCCCCAGCATTTT. Protein product: CASSQTGTSNQPQHF. The V gene is TRBV27, the J gene TRBJ1-5, with TRBD1 matching 7 bases. Germline V gene sequence: CDR1 MNHEY, CDR2 SMNVEV (reference sequence). V trimming: 5 bases; J trimming: 0 bases; junction bases outside the gene matches: 4. The CDR3 is 15 amino acids.

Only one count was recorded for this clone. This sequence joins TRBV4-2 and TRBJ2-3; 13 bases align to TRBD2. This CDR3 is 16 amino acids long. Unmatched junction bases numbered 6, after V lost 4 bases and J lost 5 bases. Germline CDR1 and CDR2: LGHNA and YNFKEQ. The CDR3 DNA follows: TGTGCCAGCAGCCCTGCCGGGACTAGCGGGGAAGATACGCAGTATTTT. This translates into CASSPAGTSGEDTQYF.

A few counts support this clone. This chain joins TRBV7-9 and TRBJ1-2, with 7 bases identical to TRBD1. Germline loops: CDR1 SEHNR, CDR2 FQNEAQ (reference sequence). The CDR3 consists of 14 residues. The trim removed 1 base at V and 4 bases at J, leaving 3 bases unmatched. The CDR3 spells CASSLDGTAYGYTF. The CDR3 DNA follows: TGTGCCAGCAGCTTAGATGGGACAGCCTATGGCTACACCTTC. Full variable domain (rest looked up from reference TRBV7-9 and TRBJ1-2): DTGVSQNPRHKITKRGQNVTFRCDPISEHNRLYWYRQTLGQGPEFLTYFQNEAQLEKSRLLSDRFSAERPKGSFSTLEIQRTEQGDSAMYLCASSLDGTAYGYTFGSGTRLTVV.

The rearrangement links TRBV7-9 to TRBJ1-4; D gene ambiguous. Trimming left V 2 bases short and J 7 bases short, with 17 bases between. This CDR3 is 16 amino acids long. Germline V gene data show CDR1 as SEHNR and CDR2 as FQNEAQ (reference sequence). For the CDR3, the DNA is TGTGCCAGCAGCTTAACCCCCATAAGAGGTAGTGAAAAACTGTTTTTT. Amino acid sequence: CASSLTPIRGSEKLFF.

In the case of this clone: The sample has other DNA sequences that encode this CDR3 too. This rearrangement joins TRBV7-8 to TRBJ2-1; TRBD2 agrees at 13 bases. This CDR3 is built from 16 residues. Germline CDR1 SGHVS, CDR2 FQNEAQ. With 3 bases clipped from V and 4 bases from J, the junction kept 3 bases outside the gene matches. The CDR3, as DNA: TGTGCCAGCAGCTTGGGGACTAGCGGGGTATACAATGAGCAGTTCTTC. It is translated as CASSLGTSGVYNEQFF.

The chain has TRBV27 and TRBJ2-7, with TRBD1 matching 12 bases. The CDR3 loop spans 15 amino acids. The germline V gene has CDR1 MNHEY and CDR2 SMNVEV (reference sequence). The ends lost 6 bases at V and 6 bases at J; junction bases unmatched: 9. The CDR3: CASSPSGQGAVEQYF. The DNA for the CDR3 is TGTGCCAGCAGCCCCTCGGGACAGGGGGCTGTCGAGCAGTACTTC.

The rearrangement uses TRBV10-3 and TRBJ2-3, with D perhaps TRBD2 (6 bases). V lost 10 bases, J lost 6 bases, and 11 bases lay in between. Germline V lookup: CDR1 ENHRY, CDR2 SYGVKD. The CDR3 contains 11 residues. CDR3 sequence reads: CATGAEDTQYF. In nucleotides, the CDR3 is TGTGCCACGGGAGCAGAGGATACGCAGTATTTT.

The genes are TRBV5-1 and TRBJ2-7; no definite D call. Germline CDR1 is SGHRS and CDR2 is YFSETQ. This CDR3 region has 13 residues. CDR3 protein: CVCRQKTAYEQYF. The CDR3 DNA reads TGCGTTTGCAGGCAGAAGACGGCATACGAGCAGTACTTC.